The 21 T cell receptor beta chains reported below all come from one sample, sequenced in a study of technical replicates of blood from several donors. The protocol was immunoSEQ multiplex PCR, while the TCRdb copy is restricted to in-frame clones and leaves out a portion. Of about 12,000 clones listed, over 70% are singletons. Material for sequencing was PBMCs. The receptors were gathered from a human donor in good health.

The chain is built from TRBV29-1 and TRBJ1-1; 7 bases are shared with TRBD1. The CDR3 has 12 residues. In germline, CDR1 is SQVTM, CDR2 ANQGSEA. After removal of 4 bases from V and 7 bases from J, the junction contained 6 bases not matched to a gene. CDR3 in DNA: TGCAGCGTTGCCCAGGGGGAATTTGAAGCTTTCTTT. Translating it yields CSVAQGEFEAFF.

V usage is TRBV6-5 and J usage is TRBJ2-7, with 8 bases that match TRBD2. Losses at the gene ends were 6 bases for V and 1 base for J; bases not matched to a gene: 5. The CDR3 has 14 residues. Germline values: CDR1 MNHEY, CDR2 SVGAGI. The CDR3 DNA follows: TGTGCCAGCAGCAGAGCGGGAGAATCCTACGAGCAGTACTTC. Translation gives CASSRAGESYEQYF.

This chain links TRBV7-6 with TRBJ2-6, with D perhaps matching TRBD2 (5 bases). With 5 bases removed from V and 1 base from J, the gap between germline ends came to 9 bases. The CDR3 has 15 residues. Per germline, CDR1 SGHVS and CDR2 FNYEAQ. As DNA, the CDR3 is TGTGCCAGCAGCCGAACTAGTTCTGGGGCCAACGTCCTGACTTTC. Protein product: CASSRTSSGANVLTF.

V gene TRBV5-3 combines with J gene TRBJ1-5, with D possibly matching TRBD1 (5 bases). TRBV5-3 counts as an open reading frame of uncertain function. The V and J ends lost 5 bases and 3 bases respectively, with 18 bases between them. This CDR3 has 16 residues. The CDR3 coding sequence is TGTGCCAGAAGGGGGGGGACGGTAGGAGTCAATCAGCCCCAGCATTTT. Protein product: CARRGGTVGVNQPQHF.

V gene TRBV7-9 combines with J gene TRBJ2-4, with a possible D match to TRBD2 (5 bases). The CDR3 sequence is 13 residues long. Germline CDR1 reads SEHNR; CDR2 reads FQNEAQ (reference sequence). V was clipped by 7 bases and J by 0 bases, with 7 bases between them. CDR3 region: CASMREAKNIQYF. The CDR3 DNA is TGTGCCAGCATGAGGGAAGCCAAAAACATTCAGTACTTC.

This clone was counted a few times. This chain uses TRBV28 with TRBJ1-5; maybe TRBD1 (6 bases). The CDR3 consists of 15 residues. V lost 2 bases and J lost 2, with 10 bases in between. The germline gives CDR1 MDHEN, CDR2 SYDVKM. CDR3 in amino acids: CASSLAGTRNQPQHF. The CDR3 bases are TGTGCCAGCAGTTTAGCCGGGACACGCAATCAGCCCCAGCATTTT.

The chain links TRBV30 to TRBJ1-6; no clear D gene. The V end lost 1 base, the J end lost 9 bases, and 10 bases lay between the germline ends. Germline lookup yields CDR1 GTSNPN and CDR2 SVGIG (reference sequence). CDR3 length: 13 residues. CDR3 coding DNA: TGTGCCTGGAGTGAGAACTCCGGTTCACCCCTCCACTTT. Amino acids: CAWSENSGSPLHF.

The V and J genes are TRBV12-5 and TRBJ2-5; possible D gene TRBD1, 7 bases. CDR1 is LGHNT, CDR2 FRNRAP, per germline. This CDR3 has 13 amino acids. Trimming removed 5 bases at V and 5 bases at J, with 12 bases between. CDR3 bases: TGTGCTAGTGGTCCCGCAGGGGGGGAGACCCAGTACTTC. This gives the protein CASGPAGGETQYF.

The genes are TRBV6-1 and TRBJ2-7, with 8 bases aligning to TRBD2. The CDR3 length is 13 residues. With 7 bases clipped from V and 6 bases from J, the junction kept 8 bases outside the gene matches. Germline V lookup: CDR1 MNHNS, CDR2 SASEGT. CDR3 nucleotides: TGTGCCAGCACCCTACGGGAGGGTACCGAGCAGTACTTC. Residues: CASTLREGTEQYF.

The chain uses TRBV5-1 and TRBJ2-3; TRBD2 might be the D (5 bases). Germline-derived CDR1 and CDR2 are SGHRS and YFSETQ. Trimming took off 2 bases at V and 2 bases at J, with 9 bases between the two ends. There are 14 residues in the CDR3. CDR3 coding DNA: TGCGCCAGCAGCTTTGGGGAGCCCACAGATACGCAGTATTTT. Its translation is CASSFGEPTDTQYF.

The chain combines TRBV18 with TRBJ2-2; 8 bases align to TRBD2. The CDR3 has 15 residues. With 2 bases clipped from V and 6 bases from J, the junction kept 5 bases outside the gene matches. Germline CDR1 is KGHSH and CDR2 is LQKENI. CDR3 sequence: CASSPVAGTSGELFF. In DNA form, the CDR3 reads TGTGCCAGCTCACCAGTAGCGGGGACTTCCGGGGAGCTGTTTTTT.

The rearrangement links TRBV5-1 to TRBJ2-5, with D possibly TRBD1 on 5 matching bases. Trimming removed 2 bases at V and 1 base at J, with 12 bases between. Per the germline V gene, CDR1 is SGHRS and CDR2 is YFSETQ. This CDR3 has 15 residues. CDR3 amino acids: CASSFGWGSQETQYF. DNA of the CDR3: TGCGCCAGCAGCTTTGGGTGGGGCAGCCAAGAGACCCAGTACTTC.

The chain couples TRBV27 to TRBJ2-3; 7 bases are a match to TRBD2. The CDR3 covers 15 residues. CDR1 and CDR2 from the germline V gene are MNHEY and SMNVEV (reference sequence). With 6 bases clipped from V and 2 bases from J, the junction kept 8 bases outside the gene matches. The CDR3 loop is CASSVMAGVTDTQYF. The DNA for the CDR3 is TGTGCCAGCAGCGTTATGGCGGGAGTCACAGATACGCAGTATTTT.

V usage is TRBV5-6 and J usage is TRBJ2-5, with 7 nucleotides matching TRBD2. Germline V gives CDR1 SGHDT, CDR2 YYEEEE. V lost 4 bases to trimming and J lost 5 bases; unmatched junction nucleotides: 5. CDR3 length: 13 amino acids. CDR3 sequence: CASSRGVAETQYF. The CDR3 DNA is TGTGCCAGCAGCCGGGGGGTGGCGGAGACCCAGTACTTC.

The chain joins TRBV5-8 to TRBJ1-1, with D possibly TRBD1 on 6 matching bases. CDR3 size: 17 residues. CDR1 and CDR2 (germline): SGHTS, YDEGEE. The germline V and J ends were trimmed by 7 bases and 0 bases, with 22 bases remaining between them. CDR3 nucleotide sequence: TGTGCCAGCGCGGGTTCGGGACAAAGCCTTATGAACACTGAAGCTTTCTTT. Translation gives CASAGSGQSLMNTEAFF.

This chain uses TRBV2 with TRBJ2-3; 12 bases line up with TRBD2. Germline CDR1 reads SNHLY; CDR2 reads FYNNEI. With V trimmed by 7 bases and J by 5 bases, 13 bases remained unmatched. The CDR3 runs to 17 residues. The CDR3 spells CASKVSPPGLAGDTQYF. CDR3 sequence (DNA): TGTGCCAGCAAGGTCAGCCCACCGGGACTAGCGGGAGATACGCAGTATTTT. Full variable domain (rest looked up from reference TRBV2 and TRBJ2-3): EPEVTQTPSHQVTQMGQEVILRCVPISNHLYFYWYRQILGQKVEFLVSFYNNEISEKSEIFDDQFSVERPDGSNFTLKIRSTKLEDSAMYFCASKVSPPGLAGDTQYFGPGTRLTVL.

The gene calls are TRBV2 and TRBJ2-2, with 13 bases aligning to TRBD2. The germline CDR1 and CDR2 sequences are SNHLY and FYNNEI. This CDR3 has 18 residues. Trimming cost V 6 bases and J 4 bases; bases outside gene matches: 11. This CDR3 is CASRGWTSGRLGTGELFF. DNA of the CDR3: TGTGCCAGCAGGGGATGGACTAGCGGGAGATTAGGCACCGGGGAGCTGTTTTTT. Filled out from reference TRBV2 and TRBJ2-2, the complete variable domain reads EPEVTQTPSHQVTQMGQEVILRCVPISNHLYFYWYRQILGQKVEFLVSFYNNEISEKSEIFDDQFSVERPDGSNFTLKIRSTKLEDSAMYFCASRGWTSGRLGTGELFFGEGSRLTVL.

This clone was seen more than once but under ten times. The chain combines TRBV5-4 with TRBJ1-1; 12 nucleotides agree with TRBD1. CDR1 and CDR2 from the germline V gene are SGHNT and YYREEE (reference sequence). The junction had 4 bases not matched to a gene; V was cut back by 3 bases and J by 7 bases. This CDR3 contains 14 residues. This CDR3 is CASSWDRGQGEAFF. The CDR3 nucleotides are TGTGCCAGCAGCTGGGACAGGGGGCAGGGTGAAGCTTTCTTT.

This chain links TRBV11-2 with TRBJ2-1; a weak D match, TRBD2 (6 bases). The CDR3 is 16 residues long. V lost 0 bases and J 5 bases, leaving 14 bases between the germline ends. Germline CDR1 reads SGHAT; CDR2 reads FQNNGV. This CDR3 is CASSLELDGGDNEQFF. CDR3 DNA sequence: TGTGCCAGCAGCTTAGAACTCGACGGGGGAGACAATGAGCAGTTCTTC.

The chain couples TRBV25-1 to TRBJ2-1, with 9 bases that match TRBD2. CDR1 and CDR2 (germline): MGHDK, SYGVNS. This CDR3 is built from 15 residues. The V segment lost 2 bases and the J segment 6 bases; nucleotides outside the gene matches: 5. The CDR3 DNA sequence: TGTGCCAGCAGTGAAGCGGGAGGGCCATTCAATGAGCAGTTCTTC. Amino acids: CASSEAGGPFNEQFF.

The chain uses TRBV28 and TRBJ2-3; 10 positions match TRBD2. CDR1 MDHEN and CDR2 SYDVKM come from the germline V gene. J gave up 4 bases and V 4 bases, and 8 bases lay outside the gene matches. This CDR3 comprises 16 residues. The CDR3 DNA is TGTGCCAGCAGTTCGATAGGACTAGCGGCATCAGATACGCAGTATTTT. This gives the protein CASSSIGLAASDTQYF.